This passage covers 2 T cell receptor beta chains from one sample sequenced in a study of T cell responses to AZD1222 COVID-19 vaccine. Assay used: immunoSEQ multiplex PCR; TCRdb lists only in-frame clones, some missing. Of 80,000 to 100,000 clones in the sample, 80% to 90% were seen once. Here the sequenced sample was peripheral blood, taken on day 0 of AZD1222 vaccination. These receptors were obtained from an adult in good health.

The J gene is TRBJ2-7, the V gene TRBV5-6; TRBD1 matches at 9 bases. The V and J ends lost 0 bases and 4 bases, in that order; junction bases with no gene match: 5. The germline CDR1 and CDR2 sequences are SGHDT and YYEEEE. The CDR3 sequence is 15 residues long. CDR3 sequence: CASSLGPQGAYEQYF. CDR3 sequence (DNA): TGTGCCAGCAGCTTGGGACCACAGGGGGCTTACGAGCAGTACTTC. The variable domain in full, completed from reference TRBV5-6 and TRBJ2-7, reads DAGVTQSPTHLIKTRGQQVTLRCSPKSGHDTVSWYQQALGQGPQFIFQYYEEEERQRGNFPDRFSGHQFPNYSSELNVNALLLGDSALYLCASSLGPQGAYEQYFGPGTRLTVT.

The chain employs TRBV14 and TRBJ2-7; D remains ambiguous. V was shortened by 4 bases and J by 1 base, with 14 bases between the two germline ends. The CDR3 has 15 amino acids. Germline V gene data show CDR1 as SGHDN and CDR2 as FVKESK. CDR3 amino acids: CASSLPGRQSYEQYF. The DNA of the CDR3 is TGTGCCAGCAGCCTACCGGGCCGCCAATCCTACGAGCAGTACTTC.